This is a list of T cell receptor beta chains from one sample in a study of T cell responses to AZD1222 COVID-19 vaccine. Profiling relied on immunoSEQ multiplex PCR, and the TCRdb table lists in-frame clones only, not all of them. The table records some 200,000 clones, under 95% of them present only once. The material sequenced was peripheral blood, taken 28 days after the second AZD1222 dose. These receptors came from an adult who received the AZD1222 COVID-19 vaccine. The CDR3 runs from the conserved cysteine through the conserved F or W. D genes are given only for firm matches. A row's size may be missing; if present it is once, few, many or a size class.

>.|TRBJ2-2|TRBV18|.
CASSPGGRDTGELFF
TGTGCCAGCTCACCAGGAGGGCGCGACACCGGGGAGCTGTTTTTT
>TRBD1|TRBJ1-2|TRBV6-1|.
CASSEGTGVGYTF
TGTGCCAGCAGTGAAGGGACAGGCGTTGGCTACACCTTC
>TRBD1|TRBJ2-2|TRBV11-3|.
CASSFSGTANTGELFF
TGTGCCAGCAGTTTCTCCGGGACAGCGAACACCGGGGAGCTGTTTTTT
>.|TRBJ2-1|TRBV7-9|.
CASIQRGGLNEQFF
TGTGCCAGCATCCAGAGAGGGGGGTTGAATGAGCAGTTCTTC
>.|TRBJ2-1|TRBV20-1|.
CSASRAKQFF
TGCAGTGCTAGTAGGGCTAAGCAGTTCTTC
>.|TRBJ2-1|TRBV7-3|.
CASSSRTNEQFF
TGTGCCAGCAGCTCCCGGACTAATGAGCAGTTCTTC
>.|TRBJ2-7|TRBV6-5|.
CASSTPSGEQYF
TGTGCCAGCAGTACCCCCTCAGGTGAGCAGTACTTC
>.|TRBJ1-4|TRBV4-2|.
CASSQDRRWEKLFF
TGTGCCAGCAGCCAAGACAGAAGGTGGGAAAAACTGTTTTTT
>TRBD1|TRBJ1-5|TRBV7-2|once
CASSWGTGYYQPQHF
TGTGCCAGCAGCTGGGGGACAGGGTATTATCAGCCCCAGCATTTT
>.|TRBJ1-4|TRBV28|.
CASSNPVLGATNEKLFF
TGTGCCAGCAGTAATCCCGTCCTCGGGGCAACTAATGAAAAACTGTTTTTT
>.|TRBJ1-6|TRBV28|.
CASTLGMASNSPLHF
TGTGCCAGCACCCTAGGCATGGCCTCAAATTCACCCCTCCACTTT
>TRBD2|TRBJ2-1|TRBV29-1|.
CSVVGTSGSGKNEQFF
TGCAGCGTGGTGGGGACTAGCGGGTCAGGGAAGAATGAGCAGTTCTTC
>.|TRBJ1-2|TRBV5-1|.
CASRRLGGNYGYTF
TGCGCCAGCAGACGGCTGGGGGGTAACTATGGCTACACCTTC
>TRBD1|TRBJ2-7|TRBV19|.
CARHLSGQRIYEQYF
TGTGCCAGACATCTATCGGGACAGAGGATCTACGAGCAGTACTTC
>.|TRBJ2-1|TRBV5-4|.
CASSLVVGNEQFF
TGTGCCAGCAGCTTGGTGGTTGGTAATGAGCAGTTCTTC
>.|TRBJ1-2|TRBV18|.
CASSPEGDYGYTF
TGTGCCAGCTCACCGGAAGGGGACTATGGCTACACCTTC
>TRBD1|TRBJ1-6|TRBV5-1|.
CASSLETGDNSPLHF
TGCGCCAGCAGCCTGGAAACAGGGGACAATTCACCCCTCCACTTT